This section outlines one T cell receptor (beta chain) sequence together with its context. Its antigen is undetermined. Both 60 Vbeta primers and 13 Jbeta primers went into the PCR. Clones were read by immunoSEQ multiplex PCR, and TCRdb kept only the in-frame ones, dropping some. The data contain approximately 100,000 clones, 80% to 85% of them seen just once; the ten biggest clones take up 2.2%. J lost 2 bases, V lost 6 bases, and 2 bases had no gene match. Germline values: CDR1 SEHNR, CDR2 FQNEAQ (reference sequence). The CDR3 extends over 13 amino acids. The data were obtained in a study of cytomegalovirus exposure and HLA in healthy donors. Study results and caveats: A prior analysis recorded that most TCR beta V segments were productive about 87% or about 30% of the time.

Material for sequencing was PBMCs. The TCR sequence derives from a woman under 40 in good health and CMV-seronegative. The chain has TRBV7-9 and TRBJ2-7; 9 nucleotides match TRBD1. CDR3 loop: CASSRTGAYEQYF. The CDR3, as DNA: TGTGCCAGCAGTCGGACAGGGGCCTACGAGCAGTACTTC.